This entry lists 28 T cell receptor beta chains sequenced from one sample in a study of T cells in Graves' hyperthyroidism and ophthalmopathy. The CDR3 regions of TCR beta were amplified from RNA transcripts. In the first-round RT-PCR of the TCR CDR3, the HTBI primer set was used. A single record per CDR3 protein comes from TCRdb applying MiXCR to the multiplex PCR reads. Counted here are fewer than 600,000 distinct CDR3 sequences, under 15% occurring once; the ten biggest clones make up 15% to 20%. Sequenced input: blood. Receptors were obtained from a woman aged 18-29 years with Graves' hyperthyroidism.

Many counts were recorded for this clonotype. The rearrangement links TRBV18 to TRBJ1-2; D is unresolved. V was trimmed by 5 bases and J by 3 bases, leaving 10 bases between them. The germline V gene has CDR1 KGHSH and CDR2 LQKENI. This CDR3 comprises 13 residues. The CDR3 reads CASSTYRDYGYTF. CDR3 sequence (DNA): TGTGCCAGCTCAACCTACAGAGACTATGGCTACACCTTC.

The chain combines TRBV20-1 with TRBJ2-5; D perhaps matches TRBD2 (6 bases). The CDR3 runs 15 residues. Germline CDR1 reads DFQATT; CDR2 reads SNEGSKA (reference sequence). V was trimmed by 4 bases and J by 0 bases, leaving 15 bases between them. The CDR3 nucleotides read TGCAGTGCTACGTTTGCGCGGGGTAACCAAGAGACCCAGTACTTC. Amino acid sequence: CSATFARGNQETQYF.

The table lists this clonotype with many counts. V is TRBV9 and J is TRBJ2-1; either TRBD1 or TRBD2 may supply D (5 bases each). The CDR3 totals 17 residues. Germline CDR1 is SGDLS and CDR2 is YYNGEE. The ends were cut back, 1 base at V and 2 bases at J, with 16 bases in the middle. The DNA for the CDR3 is TGTGCCAGCAGCGTACACCCCGGGACGGCGACCTACAATGAGCAGTTCTTC. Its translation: CASSVHPGTATYNEQFF. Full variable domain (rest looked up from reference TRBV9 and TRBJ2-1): DSGVTQTPKHLITATGQRVTLRCSPRSGDLSVYWYQQSLDQGLQFLIQYYNGEERAKGNILERFSAQQFPDLHSELNLSSLELGDSALYFCASSVHPGTATYNEQFFGPGTRLTVL.

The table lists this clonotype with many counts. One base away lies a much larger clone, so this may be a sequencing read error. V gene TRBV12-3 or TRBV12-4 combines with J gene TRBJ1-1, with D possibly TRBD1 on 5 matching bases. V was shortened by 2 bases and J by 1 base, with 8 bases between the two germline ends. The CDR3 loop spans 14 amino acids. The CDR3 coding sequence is TGTGCCAGCAGTTTACGACAGACGAACACTGAAGCTTTCTTT. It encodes CASSLRQTNTEAFF.

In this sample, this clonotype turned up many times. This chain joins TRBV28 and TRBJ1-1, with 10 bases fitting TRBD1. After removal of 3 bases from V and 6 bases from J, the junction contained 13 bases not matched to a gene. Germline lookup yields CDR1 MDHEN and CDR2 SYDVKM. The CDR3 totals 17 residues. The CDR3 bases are TGTGCCAGCAGTTTGGGGACAGGGGTTCCCAGGGGCGCTGAAGCTTTCTTT. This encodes CASSLGTGVPRGAEAFF.

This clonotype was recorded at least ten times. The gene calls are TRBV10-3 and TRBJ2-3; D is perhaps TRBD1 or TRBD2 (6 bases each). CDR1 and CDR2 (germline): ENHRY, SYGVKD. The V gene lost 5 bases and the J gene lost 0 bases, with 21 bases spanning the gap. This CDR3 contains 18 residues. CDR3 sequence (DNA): TGTGCCATCAGTCCGCGCCGGGGGCACACATCTAGCACAGATACGCAGTATTTT. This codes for CAISPRRGHTSSTDTQYF.

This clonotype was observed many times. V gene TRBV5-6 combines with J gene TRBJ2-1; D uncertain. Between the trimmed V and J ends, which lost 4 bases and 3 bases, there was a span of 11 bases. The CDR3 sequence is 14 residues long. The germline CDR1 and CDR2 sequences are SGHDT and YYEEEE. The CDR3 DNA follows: TGTGCCAGCAGCGAGGCGACCGGCTACAATGAGCAGTTCTTC. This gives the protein CASSEATGYNEQFF.

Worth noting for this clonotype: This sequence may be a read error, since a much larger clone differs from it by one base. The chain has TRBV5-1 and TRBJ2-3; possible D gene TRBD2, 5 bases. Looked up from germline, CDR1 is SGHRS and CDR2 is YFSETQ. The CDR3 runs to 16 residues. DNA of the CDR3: TGTGCCAGCAGCGGATACGGGGAAAGCGGCACAGATACGCAGTATTTT. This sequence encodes CASSGYGESGTDTQYF.

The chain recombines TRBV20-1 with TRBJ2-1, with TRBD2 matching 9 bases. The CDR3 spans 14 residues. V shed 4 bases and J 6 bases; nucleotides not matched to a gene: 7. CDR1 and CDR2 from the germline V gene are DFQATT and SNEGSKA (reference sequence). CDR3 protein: CSATGTSWPNEQFF. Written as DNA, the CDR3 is TGCAGTGCTACCGGGACTAGCTGGCCCAATGAGCAGTTCTTC.

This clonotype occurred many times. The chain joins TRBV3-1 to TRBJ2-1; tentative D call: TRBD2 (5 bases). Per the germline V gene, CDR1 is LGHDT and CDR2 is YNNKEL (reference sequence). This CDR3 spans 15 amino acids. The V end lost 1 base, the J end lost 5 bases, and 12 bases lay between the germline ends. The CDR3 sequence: CASSQVLGKNNEQFF. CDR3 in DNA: TGTGCCAGCAGCCAAGTTCTCGGGAAAAACAATGAGCAGTTCTTC.

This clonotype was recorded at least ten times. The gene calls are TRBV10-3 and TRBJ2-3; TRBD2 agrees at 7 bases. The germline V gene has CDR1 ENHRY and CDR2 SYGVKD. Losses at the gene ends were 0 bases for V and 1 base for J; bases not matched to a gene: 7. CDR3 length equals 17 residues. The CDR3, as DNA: TGTGCCATCAGTGAGTCAAGGCGGGAGCCTGGCACAGATACGCAGTATTTT. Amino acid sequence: CAISESRREPGTDTQYF.

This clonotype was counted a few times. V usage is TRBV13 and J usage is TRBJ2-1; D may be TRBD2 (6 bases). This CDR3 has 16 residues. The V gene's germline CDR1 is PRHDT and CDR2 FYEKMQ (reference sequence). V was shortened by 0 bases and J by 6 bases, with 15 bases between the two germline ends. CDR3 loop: CASSLGWGERSNEQFF. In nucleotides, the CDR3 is TGTGCCAGCAGCTTAGGTTGGGGGGAGCGTAGCAATGAGCAGTTCTTC.

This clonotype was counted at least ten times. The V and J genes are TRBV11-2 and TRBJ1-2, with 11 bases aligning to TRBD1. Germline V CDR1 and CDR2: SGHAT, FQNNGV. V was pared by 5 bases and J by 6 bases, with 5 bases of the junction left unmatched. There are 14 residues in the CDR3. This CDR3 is CASSHWDRGDGYTF. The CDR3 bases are TGTGCCAGCAGCCACTGGGACAGGGGGGATGGCTACACCTTC.

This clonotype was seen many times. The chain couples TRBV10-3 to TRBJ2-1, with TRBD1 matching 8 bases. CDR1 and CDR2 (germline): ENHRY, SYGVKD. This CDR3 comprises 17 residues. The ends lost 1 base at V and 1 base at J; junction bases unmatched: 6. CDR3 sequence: CAISELSQGESYNEQFF. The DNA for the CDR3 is TGTGCCATCAGTGAGTTGTCACAGGGGGAATCCTACAATGAGCAGTTCTTC.

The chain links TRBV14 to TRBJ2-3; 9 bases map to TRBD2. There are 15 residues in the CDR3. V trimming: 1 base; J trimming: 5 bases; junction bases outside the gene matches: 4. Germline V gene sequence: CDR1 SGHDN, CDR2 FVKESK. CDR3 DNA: TGTGCCAGCAGCCAAGCAGCGGGAGGAAAAGATACGCAGTATTTT. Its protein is CASSQAAGGKDTQYF.

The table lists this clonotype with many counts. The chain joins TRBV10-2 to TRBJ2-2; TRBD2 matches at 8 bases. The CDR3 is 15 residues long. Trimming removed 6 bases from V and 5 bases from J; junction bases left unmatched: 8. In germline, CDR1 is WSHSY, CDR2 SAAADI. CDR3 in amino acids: CASRRAGGGTGELFF. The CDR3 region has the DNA TGCGCCAGCAGGAGGGCGGGAGGAGGAACCGGGGAGCTGTTTTTT.

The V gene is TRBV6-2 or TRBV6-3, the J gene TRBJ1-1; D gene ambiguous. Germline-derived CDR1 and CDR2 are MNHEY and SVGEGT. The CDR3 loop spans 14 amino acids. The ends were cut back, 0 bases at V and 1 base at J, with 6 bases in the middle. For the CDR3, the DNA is TGTGCCAGCAGTTACTCGAGGGAGAACACTGAAGCTTTCTTT. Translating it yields CASSYSRENTEAFF.

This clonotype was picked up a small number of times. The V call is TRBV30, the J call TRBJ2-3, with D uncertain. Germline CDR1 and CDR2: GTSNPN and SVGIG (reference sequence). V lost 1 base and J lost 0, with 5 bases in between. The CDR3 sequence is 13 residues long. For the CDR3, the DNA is TGTGCCTGGAGTGGCCCTAGCACAGATACGCAGTATTTT. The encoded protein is CAWSGPSTDTQYF.

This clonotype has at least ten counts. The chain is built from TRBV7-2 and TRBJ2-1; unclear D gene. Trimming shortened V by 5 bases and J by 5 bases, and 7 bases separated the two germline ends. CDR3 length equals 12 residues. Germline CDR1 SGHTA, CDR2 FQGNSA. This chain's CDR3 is CASSVIHNEQFF. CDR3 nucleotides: TGTGCCAGCAGCGTGATTCACAATGAGCAGTTCTTC.

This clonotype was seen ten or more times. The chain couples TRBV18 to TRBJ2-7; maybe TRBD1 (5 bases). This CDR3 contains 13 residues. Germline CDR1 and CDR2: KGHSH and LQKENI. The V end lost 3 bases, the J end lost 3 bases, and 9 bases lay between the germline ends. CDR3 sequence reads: CASSPAGNYEQYV. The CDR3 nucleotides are TGTGCCAGCTCACCGGCAGGGAACTACGAGCAGTACGTC.

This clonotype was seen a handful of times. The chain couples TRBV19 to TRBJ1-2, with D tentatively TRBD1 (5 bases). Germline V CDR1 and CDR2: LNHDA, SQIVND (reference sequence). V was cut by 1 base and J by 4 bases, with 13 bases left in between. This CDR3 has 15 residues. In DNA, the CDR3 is TGTGCCAGTAGTATAGGGGGCCTCGACCCCTATGGCTACACCTTC. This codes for CASSIGGLDPYGYTF.

For the CDR3, the DNA is TGTGCCAGCAGTATCCGTGGAGGGCTCTCTGGAAACACCATATATTTT. Amino acid sequence: CASSIRGGLSGNTIYF. The chain recombines TRBV9 with TRBJ1-3; no reliable D call. The CDR3 totals 16 residues. CDR1 is SGDLS and CDR2 is YYNGEE in the germline V gene. Trimming pared 5 bases from V and 0 bases from J, leaving 15 bases between.

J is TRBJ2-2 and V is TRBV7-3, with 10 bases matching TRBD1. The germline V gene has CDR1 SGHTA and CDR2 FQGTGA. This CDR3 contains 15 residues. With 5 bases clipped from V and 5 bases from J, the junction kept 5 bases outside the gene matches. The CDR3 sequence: CASSPGQGQTGELFF. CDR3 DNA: TGTGCCAGCAGCCCGGGACAGGGGCAAACCGGGGAGCTGTTTTTT.

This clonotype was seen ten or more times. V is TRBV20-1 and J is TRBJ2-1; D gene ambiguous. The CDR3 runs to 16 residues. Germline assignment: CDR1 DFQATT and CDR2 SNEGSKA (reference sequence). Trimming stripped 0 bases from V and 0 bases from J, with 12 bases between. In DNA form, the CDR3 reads TGCAGTGCTAGAGACCCTGGACGGAGCTCCTACAATGAGCAGTTCTTC. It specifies CSARDPGRSSYNEQFF.

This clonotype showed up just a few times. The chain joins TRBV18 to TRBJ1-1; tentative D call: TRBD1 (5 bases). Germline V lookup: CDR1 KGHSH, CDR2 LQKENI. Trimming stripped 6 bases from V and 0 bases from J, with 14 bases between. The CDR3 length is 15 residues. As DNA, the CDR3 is TGTGCCAGCTCTCTTACAGGAAACGTGAACACTGAAGCTTTCTTT. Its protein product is CASSLTGNVNTEAFF.

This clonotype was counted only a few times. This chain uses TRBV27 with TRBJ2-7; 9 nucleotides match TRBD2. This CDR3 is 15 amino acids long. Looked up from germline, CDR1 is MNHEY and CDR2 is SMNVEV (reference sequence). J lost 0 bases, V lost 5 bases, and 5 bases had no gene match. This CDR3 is CASSILAGSSYEQYF. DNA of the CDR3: TGTGCCAGCAGTATCCTAGCGGGGAGCTCCTACGAGCAGTACTTC.

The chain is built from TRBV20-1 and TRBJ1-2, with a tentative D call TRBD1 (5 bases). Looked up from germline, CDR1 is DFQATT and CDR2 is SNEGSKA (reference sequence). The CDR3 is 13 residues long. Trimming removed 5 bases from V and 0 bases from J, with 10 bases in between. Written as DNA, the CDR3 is TGCAGTGCTCCAGGGACGGCTAACTATGGCTACACCTTC. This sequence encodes CSAPGTANYGYTF.

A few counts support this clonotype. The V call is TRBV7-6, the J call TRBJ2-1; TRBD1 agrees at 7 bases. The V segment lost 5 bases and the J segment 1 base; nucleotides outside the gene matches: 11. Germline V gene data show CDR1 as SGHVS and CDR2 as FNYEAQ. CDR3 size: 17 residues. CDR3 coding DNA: TGTGCCAGCAGCCCCCCGACAGGGTCCGGTTCCTACAATGAGCAGTTCTTC. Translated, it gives CASSPPTGSGSYNEQFF.